The clone carrying this TCR beta chain was picked up a small number of times. Its antigen is not known. This sample was included in a study of early T cells in non-severe SARS-CoV-2 infection. Study at large: Chains were unpaired, as sequencing was done on bulk RNA from unsorted whole blood.

Unique molecular identifiers were added to individual cDNA molecules. TCRdb processed the 5' RACE reads anew with MiXCR; each CDR3 protein has one entry. This sample carries approximately 60,000 distinct CDR3 sequences, approximately 12% of them seen once, and the ten largest clones take about 3.1%. Study-level findings and limits: Clonotype matching in VDJdb favored anti-spike CD8 responses and did not capture private and CD4 specificities.

The sequencing sample was made of whole blood. The sequence was obtained from an adult who was a healthcare worker with PCR-confirmed SARS-CoV-2 infection or an uninfected control (not recorded which).

This CDR3 is CASSLGPKGEPDTQYF. The CDR3 nucleotides read TGTGCCAGCAGTCTTGGGCCCAAAGGGGAACCAGATACGCAGTATTTT. The gene calls are TRBV28 and TRBJ2-3, with D possibly being TRBD1 (5 bases). The CDR3 totals 16 residues. The germline V gene has CDR1 MDHEN and CDR2 SYDVKM. Trimming removed 5 bases at V and 4 bases at J, with 19 bases between.